Below are 26 T cell receptor beta chains sequenced from a single sample in a study of CD4 T cells in relation to SARS-CoV-2 and coronaviruses. Before the COVID-19 pandemic, during about 2010-2018, CD4+ T cells were taken from unexposed donors. Generated by immunoSEQ multiplex PCR, the TCRdb table keeps only in-frame clones and is missing some. Among about 68,000 clones, 85% to 95% were seen once, and the ten largest hold 0.23%. Sequenced: naive CD4+ T cells from PBMCs. The subset denotes: naive CD4+ T cells isolated by negative enrichment. The receptors originated from a human donor in good health.

The chain joins TRBV5-1 to TRBJ2-5, with 7 nucleotides matching TRBD2. V gave up 4 bases and J gave up 4 bases; unmatched junction bases: 13. CDR1 and CDR2 from the germline V gene are SGHRS and YFSETQ. The CDR3 covers 16 residues. The CDR3 spells CASSPKTSDGRETQYF. The CDR3, as DNA: TGCGCCAGCAGCCCGAAAACTAGCGATGGGAGAGAGACCCAGTACTTC.

This chain uses TRBV5-1 with TRBJ2-7, with TRBD1 matching 8 bases. V was pared by 0 bases and J by 2 bases, with 4 bases of the junction left unmatched. The CDR3 sequence is 15 residues long. Looked up from germline, CDR1 is SGHRS and CDR2 is YFSETQ. The CDR3 sequence is CASSLVQGAAYEQYF. CDR3 in DNA: TGCGCCAGCAGCTTGGTGCAGGGGGCCGCCTACGAGCAGTACTTC.

The chain joins TRBV6-5 to TRBJ1-3; D might be TRBD1 (6 bases). Germline V gene sequence: CDR1 MNHEY, CDR2 SVGAGI. With 7 bases removed from V and 7 bases from J, the gap between germline ends came to 11 bases. The CDR3 extends over 12 amino acids. This CDR3 is CASTRGTNTIYF. The CDR3 DNA reads TGTGCCAGCACTAGGGGGACGAACACCATATATTTT.

The chain carries TRBV28 and TRBJ1-2; tentative D call: TRBD1 (6 bases). The germline V gene has CDR1 MDHEN and CDR2 SYDVKM. This CDR3 has 14 residues. Trimming removed 2 bases at V and 3 bases at J, with 10 bases between. The CDR3, as DNA: TGTGCCAGCAGTTTACCAGGGGCTGACTATGGCTACACCTTC. It specifies CASSLPGADYGYTF.

The CDR3 DNA follows: TGTGCCAGCAGGTTAACTGTCCCCGGAAGCTATGGCTACACCTTC. Translated, it gives CASRLTVPGSYGYTF. This chain connects TRBV28 to TRBJ1-2; no clear D. CDR1 MDHEN and CDR2 SYDVKM come from the germline V gene. The germline V and J ends were trimmed by 6 bases and 4 bases, with 18 bases remaining between them. The CDR3 loop spans 15 amino acids.

This clone was counted between two and nine times. The chain uses TRBV7-8 and TRBJ1-6; possibly TRBD1 for D (5 bases). CDR1 is SGHVS, CDR2 FQNEAQ, per germline. Trimming removed 1 base from V and 7 bases from J, with 8 bases in between. The CDR3 is made up of 14 amino acids. The CDR3 region has the DNA TGTGCCAGCAGCTTAGTCTGGGGGAATTCACCCCTCCACTTT. This encodes CASSLVWGNSPLHF.

The V call is TRBV6-6, the J call TRBJ2-7; D not certain. The CDR3 covers 14 residues. Trimming cost V 4 bases and J 2 bases, with 12 bases left between them. Germline V gene data show CDR1 as MNHNY and CDR2 as SVGAGI (reference sequence). Here the CDR3 reads CASSFTPDTYEQYF. For the CDR3, the DNA is TGTGCCAGCAGTTTCACTCCTGACACCTACGAGCAGTACTTC.

V usage is TRBV20-1 and J usage is TRBJ1-2; D not certain. The CDR3 is made up of 10 amino acids. Germline values: CDR1 DFQATT, CDR2 SNEGSKA (reference sequence). The CDR3 sequence: CSILVPGYTF. CDR3 in DNA: TGCAGCATATTAGTTCCTGGCTACACCTTC.

The chain links TRBV3-1 (or the pseudogene TRBV3-2) to TRBJ1-1; D call uncertain. The germline V gene has CDR1 LGHDT and CDR2 YNNKEL (reference sequence). This CDR3 comprises 13 residues. The V end lost 4 bases, the J end lost 6 bases, and 12 bases lay between the germline ends. CDR3 loop: CASSRTWAAEAFF. The CDR3 DNA is TGTGCCAGCAGCCGCACATGGGCCGCTGAAGCTTTCTTT.

The CDR3 region has the DNA TGTGCCAGCAGCGAATACAGGGATGCCAACTATGGCTACACCTTC. Translation gives CASSEYRDANYGYTF. V is TRBV7-9 and J is TRBJ1-2; a weak D match, TRBD1 (6 bases). Germline V gives CDR1 SEHNR, CDR2 FQNEAQ (reference sequence). This CDR3 has 15 amino acids. V was cut by 5 bases and J by 2 bases, with 15 bases left in between. The full variable domain, with the rest looked up from reference TRBV7-9 and TRBJ1-2, is DTGVSQNPRHKITKRGQNVTFRCDPISEHNRLYWYRQTLGQGPEFLTYFQNEAQLEKSRLLSDRFSAERPKGSFSTLEIQRTEQGDSAMYLCASSEYRDANYGYTFGSGTRLTVV.

V is TRBV4-1 and J is TRBJ1-2; 9 bases line up with TRBD1. CDR3 length: 18 residues. The V gene end was trimmed by 2 bases and the J gene end by 3 bases; junction bases not matched to a gene: 13. Germline V lookup: CDR1 MGHRA, CDR2 YSYEKL. Here the CDR3 reads CASSQSLPGQGLDYGYTF. CDR3 bases: TGCGCCAGCAGCCAATCTCTCCCGGGACAGGGCCTCGACTATGGCTACACCTTC.

This clone was found a few times. This sequence joins TRBV11-1 and TRBJ1-6; D remains ambiguous. Between the trimmed V and J ends, which lost 5 bases and 4 bases, there was a span of 15 bases. There are 16 residues in the CDR3. Germline V lookup: CDR1 SGHAT, CDR2 FQDESV (reference sequence). The CDR3 DNA is TGTGCCAGCAGCGGAGATTTGGACGGATATAATTCACCCCTCCACTTT. This sequence encodes CASSGDLDGYNSPLHF.

CDR3 sequence (DNA): TGTGCCTGGAGTGTACAAAACAGGGTGGCCAATCAGCCCCAGCATTTT. This gives the protein CAWSVQNRVANQPQHF. The genes are TRBV30 and TRBJ1-5; TRBD1 might be the D (6 bases). The CDR3 is 16 amino acids. From germline, CDR1 is GTSNPN and CDR2 SVGIG (reference sequence). V lost 0 bases and J lost 3, with 15 bases in between.

As DNA, the CDR3 is TGTGCCAGCAGTCCCCTGAGGGGCGCCGGCTATGGCTACACCTTC. Encoded protein: CASSPLRGAGYGYTF. This chain links TRBV6-5 with TRBJ1-2; possible D gene TRBD1, 5 bases. The germline CDR1 and CDR2 sequences are MNHEY and SVGAGI. V was clipped by 5 bases and J by 4 bases, with 17 bases between them. This CDR3 comprises 15 residues.

This chain joins TRBV11-3 and TRBJ1-1, with a possible D match to TRBD1 (6 bases). V dropped 4 bases and J dropped 7 bases, with 13 bases sitting between them. Per the germline V gene, CDR1 is SGHNT and CDR2 is YENEEA. The CDR3 is 13 amino acids. This chain's CDR3 is CASSSRDKDEAFF. The CDR3 DNA is TGTGCCAGCAGCTCGCGGGACAAGGATGAAGCTTTCTTT.

This chain uses TRBV24-1 with TRBJ2-5, with TRBD1 matching 8 bases. The CDR3 is 15 amino acids. Trimming took 4 bases from V and 2 from J; bases not matched to a gene: 5. CDR1 and CDR2 from the germline V gene are KGHDR and SFDVKD. CDR3 residues: CATSDRQGIQETQYF. CDR3 in DNA: TGTGCCACCAGTGACCGACAGGGGATACAAGAGACCCAGTACTTC.

This chain uses TRBV27 with TRBJ2-3; the match to TRBD2 covers 8 bases. The CDR3 is 14 residues long. CDR1 MNHEY and CDR2 SMNVEV come from the germline V gene (reference sequence). Trimming cost V 6 bases and J 2 bases; bases outside gene matches: 4. The CDR3, as DNA: TGTGCCAGCAGGACTAGCGCGGCCACAGATACGCAGTATTTT. Translation: CASRTSAATDTQYF.

The genes are TRBV18 and TRBJ1-1; D uncertain. V was pared by 6 bases and J by 4 bases, with 15 bases between. This CDR3 region has 14 residues. Germline V gene data show CDR1 as KGHSH and CDR2 as LQKENI. CDR3 in DNA: TGTGCCAGCTCCCCCAAGGTCAAGAGCACTGAAGCTTTCTTT. It is translated as CASSPKVKSTEAFF.

The V call is TRBV6-1, the J call TRBJ1-4, with D possibly being TRBD1 (5 bases). Per germline, CDR1 MNHNS and CDR2 SASEGT. V was shortened by 3 bases and J by 5 bases, with 13 bases between the two germline ends. The CDR3 runs to 15 residues. The CDR3, as DNA: TGTGCCAGCAGTGATTGGGGGAGTTGGAATGAAAAACTGTTTTTT. This translates into CASSDWGSWNEKLFF.

The V gene is TRBV18, the J gene TRBJ1-4; the D gene is possibly TRBD1 (5 bases). Trimming cost V 3 bases and J 4 bases, with 9 bases left between them. Germline V gene sequence: CDR1 KGHSH, CDR2 LQKENI. This CDR3 has 14 amino acids. CDR3 nucleotide sequence: TGTGCCAGCTCACCGGGACGGCGTAATGAAAAACTGTTTTTT. Its protein product is CASSPGRRNEKLFF.

V is TRBV30 and J is TRBJ1-5; D perhaps matches TRBD1 (6 bases). The germline V gene has CDR1 GTSNPN and CDR2 SVGIG (reference sequence). The CDR3 consists of 14 residues. Deletions cut 1 base from V and 4 bases from J, with 11 bases between. The CDR3 spells CAWSGGGGNQPQHF. CDR3 DNA sequence: TGTGCCTGGAGTGGAGGAGGGGGAAATCAGCCCCAGCATTTT.

This sequence joins TRBV5-1 and TRBJ2-1, with TRBD2 matching 9 bases. V trimming: 0 bases; J trimming: 7 bases; junction bases outside the gene matches: 5. The CDR3 loop spans 15 amino acids. Germline assignment: CDR1 SGHRS and CDR2 YFSETQ. The CDR3 region has the DNA TGCGCCAGCAGCTTGGGTAGCGGGAGTTTTAATGAGCAGTTCTTC. Translating it yields CASSLGSGSFNEQFF.

V and J are TRBV30 and TRBJ2-2; 9 bases map to TRBD1. The CDR3 is 14 amino acids. V dropped 5 bases and J dropped 0; count of bases not matched to a gene: 1. Germline V lookup: CDR1 GTSNPN, CDR2 SVGIG (reference sequence). The CDR3 sequence is CAWRQGANTGELFF. DNA for the CDR3: TGTGCCTGGCGACAGGGGGCGAACACCGGGGAGCTGTTTTTT. The variable domain in full, completed from reference TRBV30 and TRBJ2-2, reads SQTIHQWPATLVQPVGSPLSLECTVEGTSNPNLYWYRQAAGRGLQLLFYSVGIGQISSEVPQNLSASRPQDRQFILSSKKLLLSDSGFYLCAWRQGANTGELFFGEGSRLTVL.

The chain combines TRBV3-1 (or the pseudogene TRBV3-2) with TRBJ2-7; no reliable D call. Trimming took off 3 bases at V and 0 bases at J, with 9 bases between the two ends. Germline V gene data show CDR1 as LGHDT and CDR2 as YNNKEL (reference sequence). The CDR3 is made up of 14 amino acids. The CDR3 region is CASSQGGLSYEQYF. CDR3 nucleotides: TGTGCCAGCAGCCAGGGCGGCCTCTCCTACGAGCAGTACTTC.

The chain is built from TRBV13 and TRBJ2-3, with 13 bases lining up with TRBD2. V shed 3 bases and J 6 bases; nucleotides not matched to a gene: 3. Germline-derived CDR1 and CDR2 are PRHDT and FYEKMQ (reference sequence). The CDR3 loop spans 15 amino acids. The CDR3 sequence is CASSFSTSGGDTQYF. CDR3 bases: TGTGCCAGCAGCTTCTCGACTAGCGGGGGGGATACGCAGTATTTT.

This clone was counted once. V and J are TRBV28 and TRBJ1-2, with D possibly being TRBD1 (5 bases). Germline CDR1 is MDHEN and CDR2 is SYDVKM. V lost 7 bases and J lost 3, with 15 bases in between. The CDR3 covers 14 residues. The CDR3 bases are TGTGCCAGCAACGAGTTTGGGGGTCACTATGGCTACACCTTC. The encoded protein is CASNEFGGHYGYTF.